This T cell receptor beta chain was recovered during a study of early T cells in non-severe SARS-CoV-2 infection. Study-level information: Alpha and beta chains were unpaired, from unsorted whole-blood bulk RNA.

General observations from the study: CD4 and private specificities were missed by VDJdb matching, which favored anti-spike CD8 responses.

The protocol attached unique molecular identifiers to individual cDNA molecules. MiXCR, run by TCRdb on the 5' RACE reads, gives a single entry per CDR3 protein. The table lists tens of thousands of distinct CDR3 sequences, 10% to 15% of them singletons. Notes on this clonotype: Antigen: not known.

This clonotype originated in an adult who was a healthcare worker with PCR-confirmed SARS-CoV-2 infection or an uninfected control (not recorded which). Sequenced sample: whole blood.

The CDR3 loop reads CASSPKRGTSNTIYF. DNA of the CDR3: TGTGCCAGCTCACCAAAGAGAGGAACATCCAACACCATATATTTT. This sequence joins TRBV18 and TRBJ1-3; D call uncertain. The CDR3 runs 15 residues. V was cut by 2 bases and J by 7 bases, with 15 bases left in between. CDR1 and CDR2 (germline): KGHSH, LQKENI.